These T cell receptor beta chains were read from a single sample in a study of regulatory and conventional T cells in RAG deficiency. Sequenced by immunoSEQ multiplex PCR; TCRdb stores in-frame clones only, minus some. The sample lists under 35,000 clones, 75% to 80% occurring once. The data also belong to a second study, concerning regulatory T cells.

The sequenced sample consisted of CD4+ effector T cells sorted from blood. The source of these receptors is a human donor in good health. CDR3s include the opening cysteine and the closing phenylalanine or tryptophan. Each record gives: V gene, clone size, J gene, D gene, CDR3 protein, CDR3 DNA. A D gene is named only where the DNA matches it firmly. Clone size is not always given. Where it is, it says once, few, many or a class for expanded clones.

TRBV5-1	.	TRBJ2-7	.	CASSLTTGKGSYEQYF	TGCGCCAGCAGCCTGACCACAGGGAAAGGCTCCTACGAGCAGTACTTC
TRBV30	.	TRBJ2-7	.	CAWSRQGRGYF	TGTGCCTGGAGCCGCCAAGGGCGCGGGTACTTC
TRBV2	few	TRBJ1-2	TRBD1	CASSGNRGDGYTF	TGTGCCAGCAGCGGGAACAGGGGCGATGGCTACACCTTC
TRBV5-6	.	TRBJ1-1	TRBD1	CASSLLGDLTGEAFF	TGTGCCAGCAGCTTGTTAGGGGACTTGACAGGGGAAGCTTTCTTT
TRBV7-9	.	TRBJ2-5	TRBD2	CASSSPGLAGPETQYF	TGTGCCAGCAGCTCGCCGGGACTAGCGGGACCAGAGACCCAGTACTTC
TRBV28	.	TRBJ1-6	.	CASSQDWNSPLHF	TGTGCCAGCAGTCAAGACTGGAATTCACCCCTCCACTTT
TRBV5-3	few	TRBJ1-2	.	CARSLDRVEGYTF	TGTGCCAGAAGCTTGGACAGGGTCGAGGGCTACACCTTC
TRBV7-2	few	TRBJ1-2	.	CASSPQVGEGGYTF	TGTGCCAGCAGCCCACAGGTCGGTGAAGGGGGCTACACCTTC
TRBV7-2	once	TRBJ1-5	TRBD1	CASSFTTGGGFWPQHF	TGTGCCAGCAGCTTTACTACAGGGGGAGGTTTTTGGCCCCAGCATTTT
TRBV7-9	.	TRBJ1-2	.	CASSLDGYTF	TGTGCCAGCAGCTTAGATGGCTACACCTTC
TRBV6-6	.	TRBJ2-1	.	CASTITRGPANEQFF	TGTGCCAGCACTATTACGAGGGGACCGGCCAATGAGCAGTTCTTC
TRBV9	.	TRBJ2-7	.	CASSPSPSYEQYF	TGTGCCAGCAGCCCATCCCCCTCCTACGAGCAGTACTTC
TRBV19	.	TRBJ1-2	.	CASKLGRSFYGYTF	TGTGCCAGTAAGCTCGGCCGGTCCTTCTATGGCTACACCTTC
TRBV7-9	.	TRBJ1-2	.	CASSLVTRASF	TGTGCCAGCAGCTTGGTAACAAGGGCTTCCTTC
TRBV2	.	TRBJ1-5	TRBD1	CASSLGTVSNQPQHF	TGTGCCAGCAGCCTAGGGACAGTAAGCAATCAGCCCCAGCATTTT
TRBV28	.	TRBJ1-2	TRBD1	CASRFPGQGGYTF	TGTGCCAGCAGGTTTCCGGGACAGGGCGGTTACACCTTC
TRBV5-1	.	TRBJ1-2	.	CASSFTAESGGYTF	TGCGCCAGCAGCTTTACGGCCGAGTCGGGAGGCTACACCTTC
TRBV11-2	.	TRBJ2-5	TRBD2	CASSSLAGGSRETQYF	TGTGCCAGCAGCTCGCTAGCGGGGGGGAGTCGAGAGACCCAGTACTTC
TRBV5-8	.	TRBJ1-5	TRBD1	CASSLRPHRGWGNQPQHF	TGTGCCAGCAGCCTACGTCCCCACAGGGGATGGGGCAATCAGCCCCAGCATTTT
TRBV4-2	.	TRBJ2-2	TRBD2	CASSQDLFKYGGDRTGELFF	TGTGCCAGCAGCCAAGATCTTTTCAAATACGGGGGGGACCGCACCGGGGAGCTGTTTTTT
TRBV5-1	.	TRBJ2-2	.	CASSWQSSGELFF	TGCGCCAGCAGCTGGCAGAGTAGCGGGGAGCTGTTTTTT
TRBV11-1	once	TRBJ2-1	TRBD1	CASSLRGQENEQFF	TGTGCCAGCAGCTTAAGGGGACAGGAGAATGAGCAGTTCTTC
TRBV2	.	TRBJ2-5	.	CASRRGRGTEETQYF	TGTGCCAGCAGACGGGGACGGGGAACCGAAGAGACCCAGTACTTC
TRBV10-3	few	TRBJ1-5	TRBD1	CAIRAGGAGNSNQPQHF	TGTGCCATCAGGGCAGGGGGCGCGGGGAATAGCAATCAGCCCCAGCATTTT
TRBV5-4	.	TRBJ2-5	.	CASSLQETQYF	TGTGCCAGCAGCCTCCAAGAGACCCAGTACTTC
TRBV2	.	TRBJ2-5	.	CASSAPGPETQYF	TGTGCCAGCAGTGCCCCGGGGCCGGAGACCCAGTACTTC
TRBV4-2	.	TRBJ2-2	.	CASSPLERANTGELFF	TGTGCCAGCAGCCCGTTAGAGCGGGCGAACACCGGGGAGCTGTTTTTT
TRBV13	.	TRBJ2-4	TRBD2	CASSLGGMVKNIQYF	TGTGCCAGCAGCTTGGGGGGGATGGTCAAAAACATTCAGTACTTC
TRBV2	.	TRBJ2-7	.	CASSDTGSYEQYF	TGTGCCAGCAGTGATACAGGGTCCTACGAGCAGTACTTC
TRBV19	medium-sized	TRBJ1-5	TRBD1	CASTPQGLSNQPQHF	TGTGCCAGTACCCCACAGGGGTTGAGCAATCAGCCCCAGCATTTT
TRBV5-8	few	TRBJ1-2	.	CASSPQLGIYYGYTF	TGTGCCAGCAGCCCGCAACTAGGGATTTACTATGGCTACACCTTC
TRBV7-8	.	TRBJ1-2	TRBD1	CASSTDRNYGYTF	TGTGCCAGCAGTACGGACAGGAACTATGGCTACACCTTC
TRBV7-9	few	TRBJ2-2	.	CASSPGRTGTGELFF	TGTGCCAGCAGCCCGGGGCGAACGGGCACCGGGGAGCTGTTTTTT
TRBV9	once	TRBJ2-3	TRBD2	CASSASAGGVDTQYF	TGTGCCAGCAGCGCCTCTGCGGGGGGGGTGGATACGCAGTATTTT
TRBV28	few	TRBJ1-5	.	CASTAGSQPQHF	TGTGCCAGCACCGCAGGGTCACAGCCCCAGCATTTT
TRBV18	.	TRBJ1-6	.	CASSDVGKNSPLHF	TGTGCCAGCTCAGATGTGGGGAAGAATTCACCCCTCCACTTT
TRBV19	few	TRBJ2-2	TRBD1	CASSGDRKTGELFF	TGTGCCAGTAGCGGGGACAGAAAAACCGGGGAGCTGTTTTTT
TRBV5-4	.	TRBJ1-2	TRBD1	CASSLPVGGGSYGYTF	TGTGCCAGCAGCTTGCCCGTGGGAGGGGGCAGCTATGGCTACACCTTC
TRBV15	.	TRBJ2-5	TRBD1	CATRPTGAQETQYF	TGTGCCACCAGACCGACAGGGGCGCAAGAGACCCAGTACTTC